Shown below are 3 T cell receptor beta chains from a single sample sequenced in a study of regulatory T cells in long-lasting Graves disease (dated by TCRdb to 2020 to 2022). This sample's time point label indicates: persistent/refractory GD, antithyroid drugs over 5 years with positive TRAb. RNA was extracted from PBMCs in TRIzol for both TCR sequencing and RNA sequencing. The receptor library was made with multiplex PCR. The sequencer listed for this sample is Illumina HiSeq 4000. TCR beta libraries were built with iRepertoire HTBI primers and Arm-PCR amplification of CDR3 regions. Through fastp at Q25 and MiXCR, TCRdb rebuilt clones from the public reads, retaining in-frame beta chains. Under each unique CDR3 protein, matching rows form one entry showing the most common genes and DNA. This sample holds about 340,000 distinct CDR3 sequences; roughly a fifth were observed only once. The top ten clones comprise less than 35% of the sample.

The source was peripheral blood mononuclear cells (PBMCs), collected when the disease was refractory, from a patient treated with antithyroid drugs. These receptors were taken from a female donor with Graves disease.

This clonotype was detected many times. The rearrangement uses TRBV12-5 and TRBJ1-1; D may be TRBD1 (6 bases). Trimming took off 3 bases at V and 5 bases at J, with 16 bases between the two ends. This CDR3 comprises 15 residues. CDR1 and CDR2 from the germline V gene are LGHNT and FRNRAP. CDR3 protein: CASGLSAGAQTEAFF. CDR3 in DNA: TGTGCTAGTGGTTTATCTGCAGGGGCCCAGACTGAAGCTTTCTTT.

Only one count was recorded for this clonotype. DNA for the CDR3: TGTGCCAGCAGTTATGGAAGCGTCACAGATACGCAGTATTTT. It translates to CASSYGSVTDTQYF. V gene TRBV12-3 or TRBV12-4 combines with J gene TRBJ2-3; D unclear. CDR3 size: 14 residues. The V end lost 4 bases, the J end lost 2 bases, and 10 bases lay between the germline ends.

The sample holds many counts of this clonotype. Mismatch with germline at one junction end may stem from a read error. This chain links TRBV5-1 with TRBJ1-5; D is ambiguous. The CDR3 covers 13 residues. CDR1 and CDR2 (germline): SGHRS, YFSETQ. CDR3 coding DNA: TGTGCCAGCAGCCTGGACGGTAATCAGCCCCAGCATTTT. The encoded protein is CASSLDGNQPQHF.